One and the same sample provided the 15 T cell receptor beta chains below, sequenced in a study of response to subunit inactivated influenza vaccine. Each CDR3 protein is one row after TCRdb ran MiXCR on the RT-PCR reads. The repertoire holds approximately 170,000 distinct CDR3 sequences, with over 9.5% as singletons. In addition, the sample was reused for a study of T cells expressing NK-cell markers. In that study: TCR beta libraries carry UMIs added by 5'RACE template switching.

The source material was CD8+ T cells sorted from PBMCs, sampled about 11 days after vaccination. Receptors originate from a man between 45 and 60 years old who received an inactivated influenza vaccine.

J is TRBJ2-7 and V is TRBV11-2; perhaps TRBD1 as D (6 bases). V gave up 2 bases and J gave up 5 bases, with 7 bases separating them. Germline CDR1 SGHAT, CDR2 FQNNGV. The CDR3 runs to 12 residues. CDR3 loop: CASSLYRDEQYF. The CDR3 DNA reads TGTGCCAGCAGCTTATACAGGGACGAGCAGTACTTC.

This chain uses TRBV18 with TRBJ2-2; D is unclear. V was pared by 2 bases and J by 3 bases, with 13 bases between. Germline CDR1 KGHSH, CDR2 LQKENI. This CDR3 spans 16 amino acids. CDR3 bases: TGTGCCAGCTCACCAGACGCCCGGCGATACACCGGGGAGCTGTTTTTT. Translated, it gives CASSPDARRYTGELFF.

The rearrangement joins TRBV28 to TRBJ2-2; tentatively, D is TRBD1 or TRBD2 (6 bases each). The V and J ends lost 11 bases and 2 bases respectively, with 15 bases between them. The CDR3 length is 14 residues. From germline, CDR1 is MDHEN and CDR2 SYDVKM. CDR3 protein: CAGQGRENTGELFF. The DNA of the CDR3 is TGTGCCGGTCAGGGGCGGGAAAACACCGGGGAGCTGTTTTTT.

This clonotype turned up a few times. The V call is TRBV6-5, the J call TRBJ2-1; D remains unclear. Germline-derived CDR1 and CDR2 are MNHEY and SVGAGI. Trimming removed 0 bases at V and 8 bases at J, with 8 bases between. The CDR3 contains 13 residues. CDR3: CASSYSSWYEQFF. The CDR3 nucleotides read TGTGCCAGCAGTTACTCGAGTTGGTATGAGCAGTTCTTC.

This clonotype appeared a few times. The rearrangement links TRBV28 to TRBJ2-7; possibly TRBD2 for D (5 bases). V lost 3 bases, J lost 3 bases, and 12 bases lay in between. CDR3 length equals 14 residues. CDR1 is MDHEN, CDR2 SYDVKM, per germline. The CDR3 DNA reads TGTGCCAGCAGTTTGACGGGAAGAGTCTACGAGCAGTACTTC. It yields the protein CASSLTGRVYEQYF.

This clonotype was detected many times. The V call is TRBV2, the J call TRBJ2-7; D gene uncertain. There are 12 residues in the CDR3. From germline, CDR1 is SNHLY and CDR2 FYNNEI. V lost 6 bases and J lost 6, with 12 bases in between. The CDR3 region is CASSTGDFEQYF. Written as DNA, the CDR3 is TGTGCCAGCAGCACGGGTGATTTCGAGCAGTACTTC.

The sample holds a few counts of this clonotype. This chain connects TRBV21-1 to TRBJ1-6; the D segment call TRBD1 is taken from the table without a DNA check. TRBV21-1 is flagged as a pseudogene. The CDR3 has 17 amino acids. The CDR3 DNA reads TGTGCCAGCAGCGGGGACAGGAGAAGCTCCTATAATTCACCCCTCCACTTT. Amino acids: CASSGDRRSSYNSPLHF.

This clonotype was seen ten or more times. This chain uses TRBV5-6 with TRBJ2-1, with 14 bases identical to TRBD2. There are 18 residues in the CDR3. V lost 4 bases to trimming and J lost 0 bases; unmatched junction nucleotides: 6. Germline CDR1 and CDR2: SGHDT and YYEEEE. CDR3 loop: CASSVGLAGDRSYNEQFF. The CDR3 region has the DNA TGTGCCAGCAGCGTGGGACTAGCGGGAGACCGCTCCTACAATGAGCAGTTCTTC.

The rearrangement joins TRBV5-1 to TRBJ2-7; 7 bases fit TRBD1. The CDR3 consists of 13 residues. Germline V CDR1 and CDR2: SGHRS, YFSETQ. The trim removed 6 bases at V and 7 bases at J, leaving 10 bases unmatched. CDR3 sequence: CASTIDRVKEQYF. The CDR3 DNA follows: TGCGCCAGCACCATCGACAGGGTGAAGGAGCAGTACTTC.

This clonotype was detected a few times. The V and J genes are TRBV27 and TRBJ2-7; 11 bases align to TRBD2. Germline V gene data show CDR1 as MNHEY and CDR2 as SMNVEV (reference sequence). V was pared by 7 bases and J by 0 bases, with 2 bases of the junction left unmatched. This CDR3 contains 14 residues. As DNA, the CDR3 is TGTGCCAGCAAAACTAGCGGGAGCTCCTACGAGCAGTACTTC. Translating gives CASKTSGSSYEQYF.

V gene TRBV6-5 combines with J gene TRBJ1-1, with D possibly matching TRBD1 (5 bases). The CDR3 spans 12 residues. Trimming took 6 bases from V and 10 from J, leaving 15 bases between them. Germline values: CDR1 MNHEY, CDR2 SVGAGI. The CDR3 spells CASSNHRSVAFF. The DNA for the CDR3 is TGTGCCAGCAGCAATCACAGGTCGGTAGCTTTCTTT.

This clonotype was detected only a few times. V and J are TRBV4-1 and TRBJ1-5, with a weak D call TRBD1 (5 bases). V gave up 0 bases and J gave up 2 bases, with 11 bases separating them. This CDR3 has 16 residues. Germline V CDR1 and CDR2: MGHRA, YSYEKL. The CDR3 here is CASSQDKGLGNQPQHF. The DNA of the CDR3 is TGCGCCAGCAGCCAAGATAAGGGGCTAGGCAATCAGCCCCAGCATTTT.

This clonotype appeared a few times. The rearrangement joins TRBV19 to TRBJ2-1; D may be TRBD2 (5 bases). The CDR3 spans 14 residues. Germline values: CDR1 LNHDA, CDR2 SQIVND (reference sequence). V lost 10 bases and J lost 6, with 19 bases in between. The CDR3 DNA follows: TGTGCCACCTCGCTACTAGGTAGGGTCAATGAGCAGTTCTTC. It codes for CATSLLGRVNEQFF.

Ten or more counts support this clonotype. The chain uses TRBV10-3 and TRBJ2-1; 10 bases map to TRBD2. The V and J ends lost 4 bases and 9 bases, in that order; junction bases with no gene match: 15. This CDR3 contains 17 residues. Germline loops: CDR1 ENHRY, CDR2 SYGVKD. CDR3 coding DNA: TGTGCCATCAGTGGACCGGGACTAGCGATCCAGGACGGTGAGCAGTTCTTC. Residues: CAISGPGLAIQDGEQFF.

This clonotype was recorded many times. This rearrangement joins TRBV11-2 to TRBJ2-1; 8 nucleotides match TRBD1. In germline, CDR1 is SGHAT, CDR2 FQNNGV. V trimming: 3 bases; J trimming: 7 bases; junction bases outside the gene matches: 5. CDR3 length equals 14 residues. In nucleotides, the CDR3 is TGTGCCAGCAGCTTCGGGACAGGAGGGAATGAGCAGTTCTTC. It yields the protein CASSFGTGGNEQFF. Filled out from reference TRBV11-2 and TRBJ2-1, the complete variable domain reads EAGVAQSPRYKIIEKRQSVAFWCNPISGHATLYWYQQILGQGPKLLIQFQNNGVVDDSQLPKDRFSAERLKGVDSTLKIQPAKLEDSAVYLCASSFGTGGNEQFFGPGTRLTVL.